This T cell receptor (beta chain) came from a study of a mutant IDH1 vaccine in newly diagnosed glioma. Study in general: Beginning 4-6 weeks after radiotherapy alone, or with temozolomide cycles, vaccination took place. Week 35 held visit V12, while week 47 held visit V13.

General study points: Induction of immune responses by the vaccine occurred in more than 85% of patients.

About this clone: What it binds is not known.

Time point described: week 47, end of study. Topical imiquimod was applied with each vaccine dose, which held 300 ug of mutant IDH1 20-mer peptide. Patients carried new grade 3 or 4 IDH1-mutant astrocytomas lacking nuclear ATRX. This CDR3 comprises 16 residues. The germline V gene encodes CDR1 SGHRS and CDR2 YFSETQ. Trimming cost V 1 base and J 0 bases, with 11 bases left between them. The protocol was immunoSEQ multiplex PCR, while the TCRdb copy is restricted to in-frame clones and leaves out a portion. The repertoire holds tens of thousands of clones, with 75% as singletons. J is TRBJ1-3 and V is TRBV5-1, with D hard to call. Sample: PBMCs, taken from a glioma patient whose treatment included an IDH1 peptide vaccine. The clonotype comes from a man aged 35-49 years with glioma. The CDR3, as DNA: TGCGCCAGCAGCTTGTCGGCGGGGAGCTCTGGAAACACCATATATTTT. This translates into CASSLSAGSSGNTIYF.